The 14 T cell receptor beta chains in this list originate from one sample, sequenced in a study of early T cells in non-severe SARS-CoV-2 infection. TCRdb reanalysed the 5' RACE reads using MiXCR and keeps one entry per CDR3 protein. In the table there are tens of thousands of distinct CDR3 sequences, 14% to 15% of which are singletons. The sample comprised whole blood. These receptors were taken from an adult who was a healthcare worker with PCR-confirmed SARS-CoV-2 infection or an uninfected control (not recorded which).

This clonotype has a count of ten or more. The chain links TRBV7-9 to TRBJ2-5, with D uncertain. Trimming left V 1 base short and J 2 bases short, with 2 bases between. Looked up from germline, CDR1 is SEHNR and CDR2 is FQNEAQ (reference sequence). CDR3 length: 12 residues. The CDR3 region is CASSLVQETQYF. DNA for the CDR3: TGTGCCAGCAGCTTAGTACAAGAGACCCAGTACTTC.

The chain joins TRBV6-1 to TRBJ1-4, with D hard to call. The CDR3 is 11 amino acids. Trimming took 5 bases from V and 4 from J, leaving 2 bases between them. Germline values: CDR1 MNHNS, CDR2 SASEGT. The CDR3 sequence is CASSNNEKLFF. The CDR3 DNA reads TGTGCCAGCAGTAATAATGAAAAACTGTTTTTT.

The chain carries TRBV20-1 and TRBJ2-3; 11 positions agree with TRBD2. The J segment lost 4 bases and the V segment lost 8 bases, leaving 5 bases of the junction unmatched. Germline assignment: CDR1 DFQATT and CDR2 SNEGSKA (reference sequence). CDR3 size: 13 residues. The CDR3 loop is CSLLTSGADTQYF. CDR3 DNA: TGCAGTCTCTTGACTAGCGGGGCAGATACGCAGTATTTT.

Ten or more counts support this clonotype. This CDR3 reads CASSPGTTRPYEQYF. The CDR3 DNA sequence: TGTGCCAGCAGCCCCGGGACTACCCGCCCCTACGAGCAGTACTTC. V usage is TRBV7-2 and J usage is TRBJ2-7, with 7 bases identical to TRBD2. V gave up 5 bases and J gave up 2 bases; unmatched junction bases: 9. The CDR3 is 15 amino acids. Looked up from germline, CDR1 is SGHTA and CDR2 is FQGNSA.

This clonotype has at least ten counts. The chain couples TRBV20-1 to TRBJ2-7; TRBD1 is a possible D gene (6 bases). CDR1 is DFQATT and CDR2 is SNEGSKA in the germline V gene (reference sequence). V was trimmed by 1 base and J by 2 bases, leaving 15 bases between them. The CDR3 is 15 residues long. CDR3 DNA: TGCAGTGCTAGAGGGTCGCGTGACAGGACCTACGAGCAGTACTTC. This encodes CSARGSRDRTYEQYF.

The chain joins TRBV5-6 to TRBJ2-7; a possible D gene is TRBD1 (5 bases). CDR3 size: 13 residues. CDR1 and CDR2 from the germline V gene are SGHDT and YYEEEE. V was shortened by 3 bases and J by 4 bases, with 11 bases between the two germline ends. CDR3 sequence (DNA): TGTGCCAGCAGCTCAGGGTTACGGTACGAGCAGTACTTC. Its translation is CASSSGLRYEQYF.

The chain links TRBV5-6 to TRBJ2-5; perhaps TRBD1 as D (5 bases). Trimming removed 2 bases from V and 8 bases from J, with 10 bases in between. Germline CDR1 is SGHDT and CDR2 is YYEEEE. CDR3 length: 12 residues. The CDR3 protein is CASSFPGSTQYF. The CDR3 DNA reads TGTGCCAGCAGCTTCCCAGGGTCAACCCAGTACTTC.

This clonotype was detected ten times or more. J is TRBJ2-3 and V is TRBV6-5; no reliable D call. Trimming stripped 9 bases from V and 5 bases from J, with 9 bases between. The germline V gene encodes CDR1 MNHEY and CDR2 SVGAGI. The CDR3 is made up of 11 amino acids. The CDR3 region is CASFWGDTQYF. The CDR3 DNA follows: TGTGCCAGTTTTTGGGGAGATACGCAGTATTTT.

This clonotype was detected many times. The rearrangement joins TRBV9 to TRBJ1-1; no clear D. This CDR3 spans 14 amino acids. The germline CDR1 and CDR2 sequences are SGDLS and YYNGEE. The germline V and J ends were trimmed by 0 bases and 1 base, with 7 bases remaining between them. Written as DNA, the CDR3 is TGTGCCAGCAGCGTAGGTCCGGAGAACACTGAAGCTTTCTTT. Residues: CASSVGPENTEAFF. The full variable domain, in which reference TRBV9 and TRBJ1-1 provide the parts outside the CDR3, is DSGVTQTPKHLITATGQRVTLRCSPRSGDLSVYWYQQSLDQGLQFLIQYYNGEERAKGNILERFSAQQFPDLHSELNLSSLELGDSALYFCASSVGPENTEAFFGQGTRLTVV.

The chain is built from TRBV29-1 and TRBJ1-5, with 7 nucleotides matching TRBD1. The CDR3 has 12 amino acids. J lost 2 bases, V lost 7 bases, and 2 bases had no gene match. Germline CDR1 SQVTM, CDR2 ANQGSEA. CDR3 in DNA: TGCAGCGCCGGACAGGGCAATCAGCCCCAGCATTTT. Translation gives CSAGQGNQPQHF. Combining the CDR3 with reference TRBV29-1 and TRBJ1-5 gives the whole variable domain SAVISQKPSRDICQRGTSLTIQCQVDSQVTMMFWYRQQPGQSLTLIATANQGSEATYESGFVIDKFPISRPNLTFSTLTVSNMSPEDSSIYLCSAGQGNQPQHFGDGTRLSIL.

In its sample, this clonotype was seen a few times. The chain uses TRBV7-9 and TRBJ2-3; TRBD2 agrees at 7 bases. The germline V gene encodes CDR1 SEHNR and CDR2 FQNEAQ (reference sequence). V was clipped by 6 bases and J by 4 bases; unmatched bases: 1. This CDR3 contains 12 residues. The CDR3 bases are TGTGCCAGCAGTGGGGGGGCAGATACGCAGTATTTT. Protein product: CASSGGADTQYF. Full variable domain (outside the CDR3, taken from reference TRBV7-9 and TRBJ2-3): DTGVSQNPRHKITKRGQNVTFRCDPISEHNRLYWYRQTLGQGPEFLTYFQNEAQLEKSRLLSDRFSAERPKGSFSTLEIQRTEQGDSAMYLCASSGGADTQYFGPGTRLTVL.

This clonotype was seen a handful of times. J is TRBJ2-7 and V is TRBV20-1; D is ambiguous. The V and J ends lost 5 bases and 2 bases respectively, with 10 bases between them. CDR1 DFQATT and CDR2 SNEGSKA come from the germline V gene (reference sequence). The CDR3 sequence is 12 residues long. The CDR3 coding sequence is TGCAGTGCTTTGGTCAGAGCCTACGAGCAGTACTTC. It is translated as CSALVRAYEQYF.

The chain links TRBV13 to TRBJ2-7; TRBD2 is a possible D gene (6 bases). Trimming cost V 2 bases and J 5 bases, with 16 bases left between them. CDR1 is PRHDT and CDR2 is FYEKMQ in the germline V gene (reference sequence). This CDR3 comprises 15 residues. The CDR3 is CASSLRGRKGNEQYF. The DNA for the CDR3 is TGTGCCAGCAGCTTAAGAGGGAGGAAAGGAAACGAGCAGTACTTC.

V is TRBV11-2 and J is TRBJ2-2, with D unresolved. The CDR3 sequence is 15 residues long. The germline V gene encodes CDR1 SGHAT and CDR2 FQNNGV. Trimming took off 2 bases at V and 0 bases at J, with 7 bases between the two ends. The CDR3 bases are TGTGCCAGCAGCTTATTCGGAGCGAACACCGGGGAGCTGTTTTTT. Translated, it gives CASSLFGANTGELFF.